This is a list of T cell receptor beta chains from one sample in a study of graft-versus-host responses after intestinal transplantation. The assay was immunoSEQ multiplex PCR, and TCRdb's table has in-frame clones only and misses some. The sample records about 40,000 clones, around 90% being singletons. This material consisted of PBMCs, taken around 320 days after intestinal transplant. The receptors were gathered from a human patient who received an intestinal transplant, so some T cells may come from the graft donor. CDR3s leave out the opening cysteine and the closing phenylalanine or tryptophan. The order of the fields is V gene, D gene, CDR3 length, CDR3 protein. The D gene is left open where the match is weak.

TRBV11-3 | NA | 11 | ASSLRANTEAF
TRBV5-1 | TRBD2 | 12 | ASSTSGVKETQY
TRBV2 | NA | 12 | ASSGSRVTYEQY
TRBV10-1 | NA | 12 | ASRRRVPSYEQY
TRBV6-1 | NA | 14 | ASSEANTGPTYEQY
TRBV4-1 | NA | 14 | ASSSGTGYGNQLQH
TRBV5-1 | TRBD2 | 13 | ASSFLAGERNIQY
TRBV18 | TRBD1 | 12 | ASSSLTGAYGYT
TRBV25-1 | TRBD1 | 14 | ASSKVGDRGENEQF
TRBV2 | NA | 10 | ASSERVRRAF